The source of this T cell receptor (beta chain) is a study of shared clonotypes between healthy human individuals. Study-level background: Researchers assigned three CD4 naive, three CD4 memory, two CD8 naive and one CD8 memory plate to each donor.

How the authors handled the data: Filtering differed, since immunoSEQ gave only junction sequences and no quality scores. The table came from immunoSEQ multiplex PCR; TCRdb's copy has only in-frame clones and leaves some out. V, J and clone size derive from that table, while D and trimming were established from the DNA sequence. The sample has a few million clones; roughly 93% are singletons. A note on this clone: Its antigen is as yet unknown.

General study points: Non-shared clonotypes had lower generation probabilities than those shared by all four donors.

This CDR3 has 14 residues. J was trimmed by 7 bases and V by 3 bases; bases with no gene match: 5. CDR1 and CDR2 from the germline V gene are ENHRY and SYGVKD. The chain carries TRBV10-3 and TRBJ1-4, with 7 bases lining up with TRBD1. The TCR originated in a man between 18 and 29 years old in good health. Some clones in this sample may be carry-over from other donors' samples. Sequenced material: naive CD4+ T cells from PBMCs. Subset meaning: CD45RA+ positively selected. This CDR3 is CAISENRGPEKLFF. The CDR3 nucleotides are TGTGCCATCAGTGAAAACAGGGGTCCTGAAAAACTGTTTTTT.